This record covers a single T cell receptor beta chain. This sample was taken from a study of blood T cell repertoires in COVID-19. Study overall: Sample material is recorded as cDNA or gDNA derived from T cells, B-cell-depleted T cells, or PBMCs.

The CDR3 loop spans 14 amino acids. Germline values: CDR1 KGHDR, CDR2 SFDVKD. Trimming shortened V by 5 bases and J by 1 base, and 10 bases separated the two germline ends. Assay used: immunoSEQ multiplex PCR; TCRdb lists only in-frame clones, some missing. The sample holds tens of thousands of clones, about 70% seen once. The clonotype was recovered from an elderly man with acute or convalescent COVID-19. The chain couples TRBV24-1 to TRBJ1-2; D is unresolved. The sample comprised peripheral blood. CDR3 DNA: TGTGCCACCAGTGTGTCTCCCCTTAACTATGGCTACACCTTC. Translating gives CATSVSPLNYGYTF.